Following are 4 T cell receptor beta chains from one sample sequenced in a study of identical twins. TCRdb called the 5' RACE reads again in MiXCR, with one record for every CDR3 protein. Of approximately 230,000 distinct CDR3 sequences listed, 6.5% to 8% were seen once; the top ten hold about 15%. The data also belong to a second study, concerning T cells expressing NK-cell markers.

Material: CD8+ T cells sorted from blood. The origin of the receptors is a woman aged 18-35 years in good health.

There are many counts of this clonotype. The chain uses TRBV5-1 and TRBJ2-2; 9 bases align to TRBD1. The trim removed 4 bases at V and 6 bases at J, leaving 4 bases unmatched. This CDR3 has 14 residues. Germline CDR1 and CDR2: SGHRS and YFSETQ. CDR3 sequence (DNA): TGCGCCAGCAGCGTAAGGACAGGGGCCGGGGAGCTGTTTTTT. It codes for CASSVRTGAGELFF.

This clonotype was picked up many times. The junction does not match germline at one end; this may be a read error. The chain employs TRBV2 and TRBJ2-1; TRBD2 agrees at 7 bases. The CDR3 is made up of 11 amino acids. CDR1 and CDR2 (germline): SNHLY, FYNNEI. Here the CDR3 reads CGGTGVGEQFF. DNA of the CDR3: TGCGGGGGGACGGGAGTCGGTGAGCAGTTCTTC.

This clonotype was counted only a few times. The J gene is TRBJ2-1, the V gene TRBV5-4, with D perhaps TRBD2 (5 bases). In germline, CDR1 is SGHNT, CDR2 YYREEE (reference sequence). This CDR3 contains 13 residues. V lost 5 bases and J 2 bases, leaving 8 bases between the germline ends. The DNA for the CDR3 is TGTGCCAGCAGGTCCGGGACCTACAATGAGCAGTTCTTC. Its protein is CASRSGTYNEQFF.

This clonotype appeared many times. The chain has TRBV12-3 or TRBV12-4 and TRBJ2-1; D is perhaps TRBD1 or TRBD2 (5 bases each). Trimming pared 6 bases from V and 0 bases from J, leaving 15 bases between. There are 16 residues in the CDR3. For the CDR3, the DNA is TGTGCCAGCAGGACGGGACCCCTGAGCTCCTACAATGAGCAGTTCTTC. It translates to CASRTGPLSSYNEQFF.